This passage covers 27 T cell receptor beta chains from one sample sequenced in a study of T cell responses to AZD1222 COVID-19 vaccine. Some clones are missing from TCRdb's copy, which holds only in-frame ones; the method was immunoSEQ multiplex PCR. The data hold 150,000 to 200,000 clones, with roughly 93% observed a single time. The sample in question was peripheral blood, obtained on day 0 of AZD1222 vaccination. These receptors were obtained from an adult in good health.

V and J are TRBV5-1 and TRBJ1-1, with D unclear. Trimming cost V 5 bases and J 1 base, with 9 bases left between them. This CDR3 has 13 amino acids. Per germline, CDR1 SGHRS and CDR2 YFSETQ. The CDR3 DNA reads TGCGCCAGCAGTTCCAACGCGAACACTGAAGCTTTCTTT. Its translation is CASSSNANTEAFF.

V usage is TRBV28 and J usage is TRBJ2-7, with D possibly being TRBD1 (5 bases). In germline, CDR1 is MDHEN, CDR2 SYDVKM. This CDR3 has 16 amino acids. Trimming stripped 5 bases from V and 5 bases from J, with 22 bases between. The CDR3 nucleotides are TGTGCCAGCAGTGATCCCAGGGAACTAACTTTCCACGAGCAGTACTTC. It encodes CASSDPRELTFHEQYF.

This chain connects TRBV27 to TRBJ1-6, with a weak D call TRBD1 (5 bases). Germline V gene lookup returns CDR1 MNHEY and CDR2 SMNVEV (reference sequence). V was clipped by 11 bases and J by 8 bases, with 19 bases between them. This CDR3 contains 14 residues. As DNA, the CDR3 is TGTGCCCTCAGGGAGGCCCCTCGAGATTCACCCCTCCACTTT. As protein: CALREAPRDSPLHF.

This chain connects TRBV14 to TRBJ1-4, with no clear D. The length of the CDR3 is 15 residues. V was cut by 0 bases and J by 4 bases, with 9 bases left in between. Germline loops: CDR1 SGHDN, CDR2 FVKESK. CDR3 protein: CASSQEWQDNEKLFF. CDR3 bases: TGTGCCAGCAGCCAAGAGTGGCAGGATAATGAAAAACTGTTTTTT. The entire variable domain, with the rest obtained from reference TRBV14 and TRBJ1-4, is as follows: EAGVTQFPSHSVIEKGQTVTLRCDPISGHDNLYWYRRVMGKEIKFLLHFVKESKQDESGMPNNRFLAERTGGTYSTLKVQPAELEDSGVYFCASSQEWQDNEKLFFGSGTQLSVL.

The V call is TRBV7-2, the J call TRBJ2-7, with D hard to call. The CDR3 spans 15 residues. Trimming shortened V by 1 base and J by 4 bases, and 14 bases separated the two germline ends. Per germline, CDR1 SGHTA and CDR2 FQGNSA. The CDR3, as DNA: TGTGCCAGCAGCTTAGATGGCAGCTTAGTTTACGAGCAGTACTTC. Residues: CASSLDGSLVYEQYF.

The genes are TRBV2 and TRBJ1-2, with a weak D call TRBD1 (6 bases). The CDR3 is made up of 14 amino acids. V gave up 5 bases and J gave up 3 bases, with 13 bases separating them. In germline, CDR1 is SNHLY, CDR2 FYNNEI. In nucleotides, the CDR3 is TGTGCCAGCAGTATCCAGGGGAGCGACTATGGCTACACCTTC. Protein sequence: CASSIQGSDYGYTF.

The V call is TRBV11-1, the J call TRBJ2-2, with D possibly being TRBD2 (6 bases). Germline V lookup: CDR1 SGHAT, CDR2 FQDESV (reference sequence). V was clipped by 8 bases and J by 1 base, with 11 bases between them. The CDR3 runs 14 residues. CDR3 nucleotide sequence: TGTGCCAGCGGTCGGCGGGGGAACACCGGGGAGCTGTTTTTT. Residues: CASGRRGNTGELFF. Filled out from reference TRBV11-1 and TRBJ2-2, the complete variable domain reads EAEVAQSPRYKITEKSQAVAFWCDPISGHATLYWYRQILGQGPELLVQFQDESVVDDSQLPKDRFSAERLKGVDSTLKIQPAELGDSAMYLCASGRRGNTGELFFGEGSRLTVL.

The V gene is TRBV5-8, the J gene TRBJ2-3; D is unresolved. The CDR3 covers 13 residues. V was trimmed by 2 bases and J by 0 bases, leaving 4 bases between them. Per the germline V gene, CDR1 is SGHTS and CDR2 is YDEGEE. The CDR3 bases are TGTGCCAGCAGCTTACCCAGCACAGATACGCAGTATTTT. Its translation: CASSLPSTDTQYF.

The rearrangement links TRBV7-7 to TRBJ1-1, with D unresolved. CDR1 and CDR2 (germline): SSHAT, FNYEAQ (reference sequence). V lost 5 bases, J lost 2 bases, and 9 bases lay in between. The CDR3 has 13 amino acids. CDR3 loop: CASSPVTNTEAFF. The CDR3 DNA is TGTGCCAGCAGCCCGGTAACAAACACTGAAGCTTTCTTT.

CDR3 protein: CASSTLRGGYTF. CDR3 coding DNA: TGTGCCAGCAGTACCCTCCGGGGAGGCTACACCTTC. This sequence joins TRBV9 and TRBJ1-2; D not certain. The CDR3 spans 12 residues. The V end was cut by 5 bases, the J end by 8 bases, with 13 bases between. Per the germline V gene, CDR1 is SGDLS and CDR2 is YYNGEE.

Remarks on this clone: Other DNA sequences within the sample encode an identical CDR3. The rearrangement links TRBV7-9 to TRBJ1-2; 12 bases fit TRBD1. This CDR3 comprises 17 residues. Per the germline V gene, CDR1 is SEHNR and CDR2 is FQNEAQ (reference sequence). V lost 1 base, J lost 3 bases, and 6 bases stayed unmatched. CDR3 coding DNA: TGTGCCAGCAGCTTAGAAGGGACAGGGGGCGCAGACTATGGCTACACCTTC. Translation gives CASSLEGTGGADYGYTF.

The chain joins TRBV20-1 to TRBJ1-3; no definite D call. CDR1 is DFQATT, CDR2 SNEGSKA, per germline (reference sequence). The CDR3 has 11 residues. The V gene lost 1 base and the J gene lost 5 bases, with 3 bases spanning the gap. The DNA for the CDR3 is TGCAGTGCTAGAGTGAGAAACACCATATATTTT. This gives the protein CSARVRNTIYF.

This sequence joins TRBV24-1 and TRBJ2-3; D possibly corresponds to TRBD1 (6 bases). CDR3 length equals 12 residues. Germline CDR1 is KGHDR and CDR2 is SFDVKD. Trimming shortened V by 7 bases and J by 6 bases, and 10 bases separated the two germline ends. CDR3 nucleotide sequence: TGTGCCACCAGCACAGGGTCGGATACGCAGTATTTT. Translating it yields CATSTGSDTQYF.

Of note for this clone: Other DNA sequences in the same sample also yield this CDR3. The chain carries TRBV5-1 and TRBJ1-4; TRBD1 matches 11 bases. The CDR3 extends over 17 amino acids. V trimming: 5 bases; J trimming: 1 base; junction bases outside the gene matches: 7. The germline V gene has CDR1 SGHRS and CDR2 YFSETQ. The CDR3 loop reads CASRRTGGRGTNEKLFF. CDR3 DNA: TGCGCCAGCAGGCGGACAGGGGGCCGTGGAACTAATGAAAAACTGTTTTTT.

The V gene is TRBV5-6, the J gene TRBJ2-4; D gene uncertain. CDR3 length: 15 residues. Germline lookup yields CDR1 SGHDT and CDR2 YYEEEE. The germline V and J ends were trimmed by 0 bases and 11 bases, with 18 bases remaining between them. The chain's CDR3 is CASSLGSGLGRFQYF. The CDR3 DNA is TGTGCCAGCAGCTTGGGTTCGGGTTTGGGAAGGTTTCAGTACTTC.

Points on this clone: Other DNA sequences within the sample encode an identical CDR3. The chain combines TRBV5-1 with TRBJ1-1; D is possibly TRBD1 (5 bases). V lost 1 base to trimming and J lost 0 bases, with 7 bases between them. The CDR3 sequence is 14 residues long. Germline V gene lookup returns CDR1 SGHRS and CDR2 YFSETQ. The CDR3 DNA reads TGCGCCAGCAGCTTGAGGGGTGTGAACACTGAAGCTTTCTTT. It encodes CASSLRGVNTEAFF.

The chain recombines TRBV27 with TRBJ2-1; possibly TRBD1 for D (5 bases). Trimming took 5 bases from V and 8 from J, leaving 13 bases between them. The germline V gene encodes CDR1 MNHEY and CDR2 SMNVEV (reference sequence). This CDR3 has 13 residues. The CDR3 DNA sequence: TGTGCCAGCAGTACGGCAGGGAACCATGAGCAGTTCTTC. It codes for CASSTAGNHEQFF.

This clone occurred a few times. The chain recombines TRBV10-3 with TRBJ2-7; 8 nucleotides align to TRBD1. The CDR3 has 14 residues. Looked up from germline, CDR1 is ENHRY and CDR2 is SYGVKD. V shed 5 bases, J shed 5 bases, and the junction held 8 bases outside the gene matches. The CDR3 sequence: CAISRTGGSNEQYF. The CDR3 nucleotides are TGTGCCATCAGTAGAACAGGGGGGTCCAACGAGCAGTACTTC.

The V call is TRBV2, the J call TRBJ1-1; no firm D call. CDR3 length: 10 amino acids. The germline V gene has CDR1 SNHLY and CDR2 FYNNEI. V dropped 5 bases and J dropped 7 bases, with 5 bases sitting between them. The CDR3 reads CASSNVEAFF. Here the CDR3 DNA reads TGTGCCAGCAGTAACGTTGAAGCTTTCTTT.

The gene calls are TRBV5-6 and TRBJ1-2; D is possibly TRBD1 (5 bases). The germline CDR1 and CDR2 sequences are SGHDT and YYEEEE. Trimming removed 2 bases from V and 4 bases from J, with 18 bases in between. This CDR3 comprises 16 residues. Written as DNA, the CDR3 is TGTGCCAGCAGCTTTGATCCTACAGGAAGACGCTATGGCTACACCTTC. Its protein is CASSFDPTGRRYGYTF.

V is TRBV29-1 and J is TRBJ2-1; tentatively, D is TRBD1 (6 bases). The V gene lost 4 bases and the J gene lost 7 bases, with 20 bases spanning the gap. Looked up from germline, CDR1 is SQVTM and CDR2 is ANQGSEA. This CDR3 is 15 amino acids long. The chain's CDR3 is CSVGPTGQRKNEQFF. In DNA form, the CDR3 reads TGCAGCGTTGGCCCTACAGGGCAGAGGAAGAATGAGCAGTTCTTC.

The sample holds one count of this clone. The V and J genes are TRBV18 and TRBJ1-1; D remains ambiguous. Germline CDR1 is KGHSH and CDR2 is LQKENI. V lost 3 bases, J lost 1 base, and 12 bases lay in between. This CDR3 region has 15 residues. CDR3 coding DNA: TGTGCCAGCTCACCCGGGCCCCCAGGGAACACTGAAGCTTTCTTT. As protein: CASSPGPPGNTEAFF. Full variable domain (rest looked up from reference TRBV18 and TRBJ1-1): NAGVMQNPRHLVRRRGQEARLRCSPMKGHSHVYWYRQLPEEGLKFMVYLQKENIIDESGMPKERFSAEFPKEGPSILRIQQVVRGDSAAYFCASSPGPPGNTEAFFGQGTRLTVV.

CDR3 residues: CASSPTTLPYNEQFF. The CDR3 bases are TGTGCCAGCTCGCCCACTACATTACCCTACAATGAGCAGTTCTTC. The chain couples TRBV18 to TRBJ2-1; D is ambiguous. CDR3 length: 15 residues. Trimming pared 6 bases from V and 2 bases from J, leaving 14 bases between. CDR1 is KGHSH, CDR2 LQKENI, per germline.

The V gene is TRBV6-1, the J gene TRBJ1-1; D is perhaps TRBD1 (5 bases). The V and J ends lost 3 bases and 4 bases respectively, with 9 bases between them. The length of the CDR3 is 13 residues. Germline lookup yields CDR1 MNHNS and CDR2 SASEGT. Here the CDR3 DNA reads TGTGCCAGCAGTGACAGGGTGGGCACTGAAGCTTTCTTT. Translated, it gives CASSDRVGTEAFF.

The chain joins TRBV4-3 to TRBJ2-3, with D unresolved. Germline CDR1 reads LGHNA; CDR2 reads YSLEER. The CDR3 covers 16 residues. Trimming pared 0 bases from V and 4 bases from J, leaving 14 bases between. The CDR3: CASSQDTQPSPDTQYF. CDR3 coding DNA: TGCGCCAGCAGCCAAGATACCCAACCTAGTCCAGATACGCAGTATTTT.

J is TRBJ1-1 and V is TRBV18; D gene ambiguous. Between the trimmed V and J ends, which lost 3 bases and 4 bases, there was a span of 12 bases. The CDR3 covers 14 residues. Germline lookup yields CDR1 KGHSH and CDR2 LQKENI. The CDR3 region is CASSPTQESTEAFF. For the CDR3, the DNA is TGTGCCAGCTCACCCACGCAAGAAAGCACTGAAGCTTTCTTT. The full variable domain, rest sourced from reference TRBV18 and TRBJ1-1, is NAGVMQNPRHLVRRRGQEARLRCSPMKGHSHVYWYRQLPEEGLKFMVYLQKENIIDESGMPKERFSAEFPKEGPSILRIQQVVRGDSAAYFCASSPTQESTEAFFGQGTRLTVV.

The chain couples TRBV5-8 to TRBJ1-2; TRBD1 matches at 7 bases. CDR3 length equals 13 residues. The ends lost 4 bases at V and 4 bases at J; junction bases unmatched: 4. Per the germline V gene, CDR1 is SGHTS and CDR2 is YDEGEE. CDR3 coding DNA: TGTGCCAGCAGCCGGGGACAGTTCTATGGCTACACCTTC. It translates to CASSRGQFYGYTF.